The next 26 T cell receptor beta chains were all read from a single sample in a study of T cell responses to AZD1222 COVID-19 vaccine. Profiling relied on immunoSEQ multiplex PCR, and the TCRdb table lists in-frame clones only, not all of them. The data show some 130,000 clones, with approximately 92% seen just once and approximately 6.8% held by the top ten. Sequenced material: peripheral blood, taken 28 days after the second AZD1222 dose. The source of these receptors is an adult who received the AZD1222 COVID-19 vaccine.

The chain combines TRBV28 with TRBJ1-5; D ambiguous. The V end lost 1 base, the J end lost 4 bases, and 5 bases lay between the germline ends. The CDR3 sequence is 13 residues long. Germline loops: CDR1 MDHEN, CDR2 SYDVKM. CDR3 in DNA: TGTGCCAGCAGTTTATCCCTAAATCAGCCCCAGCATTTT. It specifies CASSLSLNQPQHF.

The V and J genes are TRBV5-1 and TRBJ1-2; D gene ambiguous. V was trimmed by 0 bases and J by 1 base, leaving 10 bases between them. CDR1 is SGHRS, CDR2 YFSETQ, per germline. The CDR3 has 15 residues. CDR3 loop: CASSLAPGNNYGYTF. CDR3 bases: TGCGCCAGCAGCTTGGCTCCAGGAAATAACTATGGCTACACCTTC.

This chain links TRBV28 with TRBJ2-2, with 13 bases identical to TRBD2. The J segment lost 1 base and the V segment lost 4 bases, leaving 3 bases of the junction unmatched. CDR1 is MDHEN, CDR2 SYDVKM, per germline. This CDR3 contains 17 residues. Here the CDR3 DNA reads TGTGCCAGCAGTTCACTAGCGGGGGGGATGAACACCGGGGAGCTGTTTTTT. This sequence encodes CASSSLAGGMNTGELFF.

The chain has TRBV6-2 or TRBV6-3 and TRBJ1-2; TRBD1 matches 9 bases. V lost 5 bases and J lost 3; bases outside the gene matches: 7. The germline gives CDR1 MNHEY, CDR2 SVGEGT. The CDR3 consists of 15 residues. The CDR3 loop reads CASSGPGQGYYGYTF. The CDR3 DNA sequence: TGTGCCAGCAGTGGCCCGGGACAGGGATACTATGGCTACACCTTC.

The CDR3 DNA sequence: TGTGCCAGCAGCTTCGGACAGGGCTATCAGCCCCAGCATTTT. Translation gives CASSFGQGYQPQHF. The rearrangement uses TRBV7-8 and TRBJ1-5; 8 bases agree with TRBD1. The CDR3 totals 14 residues. CDR1 and CDR2 from the germline V gene are SGHVS and FQNEAQ. V lost 3 bases, J lost 5 bases, and 3 bases stayed unmatched.

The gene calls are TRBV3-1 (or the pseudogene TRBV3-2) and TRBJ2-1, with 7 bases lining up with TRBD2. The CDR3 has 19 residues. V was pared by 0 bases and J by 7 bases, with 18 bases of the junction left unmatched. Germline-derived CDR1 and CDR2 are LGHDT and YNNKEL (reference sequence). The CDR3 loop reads CASSQEGMRRGKLENEQFF. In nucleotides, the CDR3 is TGTGCCAGCAGCCAAGAAGGTATGCGGCGGGGGAAGCTAGAAAATGAGCAGTTCTTC.

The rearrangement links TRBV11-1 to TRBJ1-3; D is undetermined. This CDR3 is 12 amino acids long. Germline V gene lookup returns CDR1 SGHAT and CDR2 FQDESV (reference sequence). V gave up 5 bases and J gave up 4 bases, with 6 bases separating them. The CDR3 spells CASSRVGNTIYF. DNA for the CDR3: TGTGCCAGCAGCCGTGTCGGAAACACCATATATTTT.

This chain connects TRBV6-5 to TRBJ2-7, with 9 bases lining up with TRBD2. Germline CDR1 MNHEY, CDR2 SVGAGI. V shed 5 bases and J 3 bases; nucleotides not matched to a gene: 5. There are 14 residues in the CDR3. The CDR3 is CASSLATSGYEQYF. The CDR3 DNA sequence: TGTGCCAGCAGTCTGGCGACTAGCGGCTACGAGCAGTACTTC.

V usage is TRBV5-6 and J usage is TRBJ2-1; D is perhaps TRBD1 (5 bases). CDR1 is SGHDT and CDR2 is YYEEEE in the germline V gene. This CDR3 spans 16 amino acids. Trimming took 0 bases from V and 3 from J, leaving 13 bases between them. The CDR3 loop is CASSLAAWGGYNEQFF. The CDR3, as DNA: TGTGCCAGCAGCTTGGCCGCGTGGGGCGGCTACAATGAGCAGTTCTTC. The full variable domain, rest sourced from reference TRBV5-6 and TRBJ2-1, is DAGVTQSPTHLIKTRGQQVTLRCSPKSGHDTVSWYQQALGQGPQFIFQYYEEEERQRGNFPDRFSGHQFPNYSSELNVNALLLGDSALYLCASSLAAWGGYNEQFFGPGTRLTVL.

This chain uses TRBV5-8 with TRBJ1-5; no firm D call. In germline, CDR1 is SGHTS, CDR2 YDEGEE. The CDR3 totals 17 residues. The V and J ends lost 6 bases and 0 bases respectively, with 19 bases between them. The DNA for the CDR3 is TGTGCCAGCAAGGGCAGGCTTTCGGGATATAGCAATCAGCCCCAGCATTTT. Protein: CASKGRLSGYSNQPQHF.

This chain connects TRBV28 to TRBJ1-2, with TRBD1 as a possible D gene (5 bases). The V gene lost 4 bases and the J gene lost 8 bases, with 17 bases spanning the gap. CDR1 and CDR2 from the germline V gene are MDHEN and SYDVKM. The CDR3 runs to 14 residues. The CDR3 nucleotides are TGTGCCAGCAGTTATAGTCTGGGGCGGCGAGGCTACACCTTC. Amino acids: CASSYSLGRRGYTF.

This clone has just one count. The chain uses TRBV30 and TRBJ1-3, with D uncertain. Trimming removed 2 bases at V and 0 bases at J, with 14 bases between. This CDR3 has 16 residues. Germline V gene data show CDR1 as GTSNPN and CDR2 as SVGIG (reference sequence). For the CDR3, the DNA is TGTGCCTGGAGTCGGCGCCTCAGGAGCTCTGGAAACACCATATATTTT. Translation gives CAWSRRLRSSGNTIYF.

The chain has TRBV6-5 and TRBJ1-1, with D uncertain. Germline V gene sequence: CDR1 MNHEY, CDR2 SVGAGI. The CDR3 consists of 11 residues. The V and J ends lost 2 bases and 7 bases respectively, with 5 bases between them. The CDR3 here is CASSYKLEAFF. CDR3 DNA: TGTGCCAGCAGTTACAAGCTTGAAGCTTTCTTT.

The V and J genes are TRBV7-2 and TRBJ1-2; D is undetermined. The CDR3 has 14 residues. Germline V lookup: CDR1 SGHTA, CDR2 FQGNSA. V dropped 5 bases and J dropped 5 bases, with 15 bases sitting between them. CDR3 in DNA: TGTGCCAGCAGCCGTTTCGGGGATGGGTATGGCTACACCTTC. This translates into CASSRFGDGYGYTF.

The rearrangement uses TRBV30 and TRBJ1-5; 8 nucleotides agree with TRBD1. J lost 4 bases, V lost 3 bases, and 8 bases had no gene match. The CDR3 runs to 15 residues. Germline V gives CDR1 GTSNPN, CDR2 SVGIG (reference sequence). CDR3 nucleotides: TGTGCCTGGAGGGACAGGGTTTTTGGGAATCAGCCCCAGCATTTT. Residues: CAWRDRVFGNQPQHF.

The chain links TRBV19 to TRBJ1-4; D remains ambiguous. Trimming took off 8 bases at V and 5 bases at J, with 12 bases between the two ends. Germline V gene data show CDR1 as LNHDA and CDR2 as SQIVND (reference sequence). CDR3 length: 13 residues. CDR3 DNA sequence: TGTGCCAGTGGCGGGAGTTCGAATGAAAAACTGTTTTTT. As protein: CASGGSSNEKLFF.

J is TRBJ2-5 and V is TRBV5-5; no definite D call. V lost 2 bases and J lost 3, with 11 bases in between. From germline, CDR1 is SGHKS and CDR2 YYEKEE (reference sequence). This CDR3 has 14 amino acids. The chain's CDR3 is CASSLFLGEETQYF. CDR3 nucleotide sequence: TGTGCCAGCAGCTTATTCCTCGGCGAAGAGACCCAGTACTTC.

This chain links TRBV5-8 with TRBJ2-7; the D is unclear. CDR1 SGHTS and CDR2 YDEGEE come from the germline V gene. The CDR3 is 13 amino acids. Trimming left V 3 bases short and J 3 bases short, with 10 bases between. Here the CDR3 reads CASSSTVIYEQYF. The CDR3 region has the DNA TGTGCCAGCAGCTCCACGGTCATCTACGAGCAGTACTTC.

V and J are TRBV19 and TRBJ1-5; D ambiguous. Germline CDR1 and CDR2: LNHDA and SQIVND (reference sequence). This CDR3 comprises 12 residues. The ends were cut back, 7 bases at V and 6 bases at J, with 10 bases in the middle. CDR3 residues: CASNGLSQPQHF. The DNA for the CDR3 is TGTGCCAGTAATGGTTTAAGTCAGCCCCAGCATTTT.

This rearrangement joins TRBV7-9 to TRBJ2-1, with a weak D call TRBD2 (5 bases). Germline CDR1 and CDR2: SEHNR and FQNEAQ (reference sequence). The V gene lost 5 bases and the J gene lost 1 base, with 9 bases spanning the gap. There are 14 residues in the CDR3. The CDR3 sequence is CASSQDSSYNEQFF. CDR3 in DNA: TGTGCCAGCAGCCAGGACTCGTCCTACAATGAGCAGTTCTTC.

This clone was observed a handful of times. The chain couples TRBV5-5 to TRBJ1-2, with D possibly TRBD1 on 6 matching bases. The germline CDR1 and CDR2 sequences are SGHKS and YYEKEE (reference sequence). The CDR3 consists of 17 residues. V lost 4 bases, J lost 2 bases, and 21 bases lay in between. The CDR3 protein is CASSLAGGGTKNYGYTF. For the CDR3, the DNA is TGTGCCAGCAGCCTGGCCGGGGGAGGGACAAAGAACTATGGCTACACCTTC.

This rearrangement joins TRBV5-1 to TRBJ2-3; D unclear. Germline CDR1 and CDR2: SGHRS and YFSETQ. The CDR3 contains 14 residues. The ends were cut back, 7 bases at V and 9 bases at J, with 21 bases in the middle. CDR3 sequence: CASGTRALSVTQYF. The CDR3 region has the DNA TGCGCCAGCGGAACTCGGGCCCTCAGTGTCACGCAGTATTTT.

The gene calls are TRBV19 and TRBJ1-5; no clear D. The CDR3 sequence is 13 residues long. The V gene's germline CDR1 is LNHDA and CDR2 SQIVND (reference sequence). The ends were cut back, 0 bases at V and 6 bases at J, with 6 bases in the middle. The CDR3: CASSIDGAQPQHF. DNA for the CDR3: TGTGCCAGTAGTATAGACGGCGCTCAGCCCCAGCATTTT.

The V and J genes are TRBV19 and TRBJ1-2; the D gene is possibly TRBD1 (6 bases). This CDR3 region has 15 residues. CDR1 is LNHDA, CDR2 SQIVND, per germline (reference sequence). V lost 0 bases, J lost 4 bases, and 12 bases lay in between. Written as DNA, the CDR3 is TGTGCCAGTAGTATAGATCCGGGGGCAGGCTATGGCTACACCTTC. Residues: CASSIDPGAGYGYTF.

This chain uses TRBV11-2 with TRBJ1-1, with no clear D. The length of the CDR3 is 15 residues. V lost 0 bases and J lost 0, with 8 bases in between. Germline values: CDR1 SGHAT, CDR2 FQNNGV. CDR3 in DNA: TGTGCCAGCAGCTTAGATCTGGTTTTGAACACTGAAGCTTTCTTT. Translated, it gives CASSLDLVLNTEAFF. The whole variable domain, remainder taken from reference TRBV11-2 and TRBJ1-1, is EAGVAQSPRYKIIEKRQSVAFWCNPISGHATLYWYQQILGQGPKLLIQFQNNGVVDDSQLPKDRFSAERLKGVDSTLKIQPAKLEDSAVYLCASSLDLVLNTEAFFGQGTRLTVV.

The CDR3 DNA reads TGTGCCAGCAGCCCTACAGGGGATTCATCACCCCTCCACTTT. Encoded protein: CASSPTGDSSPLHF. V and J are TRBV6-2 or TRBV6-3 and TRBJ1-6, with 7 bases that match TRBD1. The ends lost 6 bases at V and 10 bases at J; junction bases unmatched: 9. The germline CDR1 and CDR2 sequences are MNHEY and SVGEGT. The CDR3 consists of 14 residues.